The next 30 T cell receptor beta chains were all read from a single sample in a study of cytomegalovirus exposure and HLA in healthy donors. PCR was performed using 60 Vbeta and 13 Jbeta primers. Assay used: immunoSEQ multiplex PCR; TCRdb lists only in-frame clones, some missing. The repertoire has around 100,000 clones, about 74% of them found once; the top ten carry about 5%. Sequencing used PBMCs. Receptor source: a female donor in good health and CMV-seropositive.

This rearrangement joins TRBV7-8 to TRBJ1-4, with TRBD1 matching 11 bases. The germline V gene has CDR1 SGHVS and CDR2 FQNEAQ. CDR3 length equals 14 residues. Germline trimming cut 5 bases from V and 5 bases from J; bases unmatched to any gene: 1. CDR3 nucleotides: TGTGCCAGCAGCAGGGACAGGGGGAATGAAAAACTGTTTTTT. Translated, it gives CASSRDRGNEKLFF. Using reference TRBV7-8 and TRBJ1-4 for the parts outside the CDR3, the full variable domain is GAGVSQSPRYKVAKRGQDVALRCDPISGHVSLFWYQQALGQGPEFLTYFQNEAQLDKSGLPSDRFFAERPEGSVSTLKIQRTQQEDSAVYLCASSRDRGNEKLFFGSGTQLSVL.

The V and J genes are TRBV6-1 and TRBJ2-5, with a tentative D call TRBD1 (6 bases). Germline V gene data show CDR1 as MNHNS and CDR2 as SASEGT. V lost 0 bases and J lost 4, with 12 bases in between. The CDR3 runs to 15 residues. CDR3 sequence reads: CASSEAKGHGETQYF. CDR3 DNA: TGTGCCAGCAGTGAAGCAAAGGGACACGGAGAGACCCAGTACTTC.

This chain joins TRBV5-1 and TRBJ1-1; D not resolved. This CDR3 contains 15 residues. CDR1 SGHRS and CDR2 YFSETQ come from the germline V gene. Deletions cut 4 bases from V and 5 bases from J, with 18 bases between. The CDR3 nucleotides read TGCGCCAGCAGCCTGACTTCGAGTGGGTCAACTGAAGCTTTCTTT. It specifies CASSLTSSGSTEAFF.

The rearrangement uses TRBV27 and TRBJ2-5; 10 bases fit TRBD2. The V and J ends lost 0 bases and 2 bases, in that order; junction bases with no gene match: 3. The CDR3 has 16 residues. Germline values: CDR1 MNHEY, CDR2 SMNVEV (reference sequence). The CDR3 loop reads CASSLSAGGGQETQYF. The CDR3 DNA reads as TGTGCCAGCAGTTTATCAGCGGGAGGGGGGCAAGAGACCCAGTACTTC.

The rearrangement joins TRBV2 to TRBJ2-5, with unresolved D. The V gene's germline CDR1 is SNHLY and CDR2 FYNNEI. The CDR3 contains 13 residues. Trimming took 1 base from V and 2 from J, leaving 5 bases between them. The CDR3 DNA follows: TGTGCCAGCAGTGAAGGGCCGCAAGAGACCCAGTACTTC. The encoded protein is CASSEGPQETQYF.

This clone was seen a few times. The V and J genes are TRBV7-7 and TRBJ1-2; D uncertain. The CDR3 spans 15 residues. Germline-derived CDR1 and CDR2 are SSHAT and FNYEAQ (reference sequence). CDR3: CASSPGRNQFYGYTF. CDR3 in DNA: TGTGCTAGCTCACCCGGGAGGAACCAATTCTATGGCTACACCTTC.

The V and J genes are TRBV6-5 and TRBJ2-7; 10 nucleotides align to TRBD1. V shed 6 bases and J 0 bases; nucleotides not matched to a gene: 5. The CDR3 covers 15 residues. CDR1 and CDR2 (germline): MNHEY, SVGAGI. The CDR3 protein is CASSAGQGSSYEQYF. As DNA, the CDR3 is TGTGCCAGCAGCGCGGGACAGGGGTCCTCCTACGAGCAGTACTTC.

DNA for the CDR3: TGTGCCAGCAGTTTCGGGGGGCGCGGCACTGAAGCTTTCTTT. It specifies CASSFGGRGTEAFF. This sequence joins TRBV28 and TRBJ1-1, with a possible D match to TRBD1 (6 bases). Trimming shortened V by 3 bases and J by 4 bases, and 12 bases separated the two germline ends. CDR3 length: 14 amino acids. The germline V gene encodes CDR1 MDHEN and CDR2 SYDVKM.

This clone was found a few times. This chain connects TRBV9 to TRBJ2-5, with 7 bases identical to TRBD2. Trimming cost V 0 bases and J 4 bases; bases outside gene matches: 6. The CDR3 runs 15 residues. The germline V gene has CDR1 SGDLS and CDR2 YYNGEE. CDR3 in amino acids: CASSVAGGLRETQYF. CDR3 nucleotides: TGTGCCAGCAGCGTAGCGGGAGGTTTGAGAGAGACCCAGTACTTC.

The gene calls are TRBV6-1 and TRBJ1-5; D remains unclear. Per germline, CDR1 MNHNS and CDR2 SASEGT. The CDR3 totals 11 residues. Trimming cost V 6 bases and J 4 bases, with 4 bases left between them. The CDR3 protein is CASRRNQPQHF. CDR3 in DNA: TGTGCCAGCAGGCGGAATCAGCCCCAGCATTTT.

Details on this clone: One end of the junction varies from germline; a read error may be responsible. CDR3 bases: TGTACCAGCAGCCGAGGGACAGGGGGCTATGGCTACACCTTC. It yields the protein CTSSRGTGGYGYTF. The V and J genes are TRBV5-6 and TRBJ1-2; 11 nucleotides agree with TRBD1. CDR3 length equals 14 residues. The germline CDR1 and CDR2 sequences are SGHDT and YYEEEE.

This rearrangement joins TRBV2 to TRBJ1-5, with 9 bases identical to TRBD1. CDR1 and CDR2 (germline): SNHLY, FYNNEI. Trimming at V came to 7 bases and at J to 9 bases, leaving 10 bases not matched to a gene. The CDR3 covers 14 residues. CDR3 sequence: CASTPGQGSRPQHF. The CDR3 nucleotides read TGTGCCAGCACTCCGGGACAGGGTTCCCGGCCCCAGCATTTT. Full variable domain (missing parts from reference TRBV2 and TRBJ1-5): EPEVTQTPSHQVTQMGQEVILRCVPISNHLYFYWYRQILGQKVEFLVSFYNNEISEKSEIFDDQFSVERPDGSNFTLKIRSTKLEDSAMYFCASTPGQGSRPQHFGDGTRLSIL.

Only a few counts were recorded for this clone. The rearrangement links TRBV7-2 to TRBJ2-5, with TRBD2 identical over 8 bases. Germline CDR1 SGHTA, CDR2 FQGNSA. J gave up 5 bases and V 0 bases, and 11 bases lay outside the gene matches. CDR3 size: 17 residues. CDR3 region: CASSLALGAGAGETQYF. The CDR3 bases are TGTGCCAGCAGCTTAGCGCTCGGAGCGGGAGCCGGGGAGACCCAGTACTTC. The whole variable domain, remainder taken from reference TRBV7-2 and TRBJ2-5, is GAGVSQSPSNKVTEKGKDVELRCDPISGHTALYWYRQSLGQGLEFLIYFQGNSAPDKSGLPSDRFSAERTGGSVSTLTIQRTQQEDSAVYLCASSLALGAGAGETQYFGPGTRLLVL.

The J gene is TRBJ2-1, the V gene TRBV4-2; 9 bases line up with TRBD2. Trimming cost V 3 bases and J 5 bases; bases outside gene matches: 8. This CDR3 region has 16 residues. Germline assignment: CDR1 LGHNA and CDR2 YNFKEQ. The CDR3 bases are TGTGCCAGCAGCCAGGCAGGAGCGGGGGGTGACAATGAGCAGTTCTTC. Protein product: CASSQAGAGGDNEQFF.

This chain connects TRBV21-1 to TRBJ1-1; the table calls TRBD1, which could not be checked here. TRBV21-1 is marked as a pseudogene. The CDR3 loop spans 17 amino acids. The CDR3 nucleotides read TGTGCCAGCAGCAAAGGGCAGGGATTTAAGGACGACACTGAAGCTTTCTTT. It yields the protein CASSKGQGFKDDTEAFF.

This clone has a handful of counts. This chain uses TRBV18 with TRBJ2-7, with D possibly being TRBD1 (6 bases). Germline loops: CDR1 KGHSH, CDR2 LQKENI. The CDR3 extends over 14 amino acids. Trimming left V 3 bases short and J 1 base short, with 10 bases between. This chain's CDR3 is CASSPGGQSYEQYF. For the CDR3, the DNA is TGTGCCAGCTCACCGGGCGGACAGTCCTACGAGCAGTACTTC.

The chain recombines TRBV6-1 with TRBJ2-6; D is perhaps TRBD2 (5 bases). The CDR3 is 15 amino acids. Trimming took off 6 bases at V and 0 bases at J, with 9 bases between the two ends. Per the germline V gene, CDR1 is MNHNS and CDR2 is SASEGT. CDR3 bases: TGTGCCAGCAGCGGGATGGCCTCTGGGGCCAACGTCCTGACTTTC. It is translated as CASSGMASGANVLTF.

The CDR3 DNA reads as TGTGCCAGCAGTATACGCGGGCAGCCCCAGCATTTT. Amino acids: CASSIRGQPQHF. This chain links TRBV6-5 with TRBJ1-5; no clear D gene. Germline assignment: CDR1 MNHEY and CDR2 SVGAGI. This CDR3 has 12 amino acids. V dropped 5 bases and J dropped 7 bases, with 9 bases sitting between them.

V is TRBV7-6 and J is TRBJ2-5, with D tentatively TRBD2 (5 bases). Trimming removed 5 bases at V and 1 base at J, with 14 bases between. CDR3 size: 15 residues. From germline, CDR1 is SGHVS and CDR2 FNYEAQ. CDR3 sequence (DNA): TGTGCCAGCAGCCCCACGGGCGGGTTCCAAGAGACCCAGTACTTC. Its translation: CASSPTGGFQETQYF.

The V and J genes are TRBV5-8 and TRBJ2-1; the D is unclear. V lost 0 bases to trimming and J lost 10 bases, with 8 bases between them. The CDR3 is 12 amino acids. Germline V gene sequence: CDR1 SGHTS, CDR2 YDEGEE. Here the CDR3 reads CASSLGLWEQFF. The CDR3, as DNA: TGTGCCAGCAGCTTGGGGCTTTGGGAGCAGTTCTTC.

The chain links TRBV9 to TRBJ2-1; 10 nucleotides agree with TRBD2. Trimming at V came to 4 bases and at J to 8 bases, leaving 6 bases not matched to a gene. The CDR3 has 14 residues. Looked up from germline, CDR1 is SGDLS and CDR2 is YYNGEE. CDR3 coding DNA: TGTGCCAGCAGCCCTAGCGGGAGAATCGATGAGCAGTTCTTC. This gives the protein CASSPSGRIDEQFF.

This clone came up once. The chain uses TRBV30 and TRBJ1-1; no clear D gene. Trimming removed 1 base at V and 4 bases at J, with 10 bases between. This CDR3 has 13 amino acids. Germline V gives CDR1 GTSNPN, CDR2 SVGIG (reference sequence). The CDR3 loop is CAWSGPTGTEAFF. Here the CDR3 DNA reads TGTGCCTGGAGTGGTCCTACTGGCACTGAAGCTTTCTTT.

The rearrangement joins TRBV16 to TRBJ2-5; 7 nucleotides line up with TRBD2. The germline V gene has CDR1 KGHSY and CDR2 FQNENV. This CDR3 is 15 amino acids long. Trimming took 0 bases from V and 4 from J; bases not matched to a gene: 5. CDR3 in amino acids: CASSQSAGRRETQYF. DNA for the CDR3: TGTGCCAGCAGCCAATCTGCCGGGAGGAGAGAGACCCAGTACTTC.

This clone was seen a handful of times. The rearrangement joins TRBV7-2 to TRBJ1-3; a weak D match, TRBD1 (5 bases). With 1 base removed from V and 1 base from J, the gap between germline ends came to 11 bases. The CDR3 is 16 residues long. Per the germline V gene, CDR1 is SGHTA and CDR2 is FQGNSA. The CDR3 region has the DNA TGTGCCAGCAGCTTAGGCGGGGGATCTTCTGGAAACACCATATATTTT. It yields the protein CASSLGGGSSGNTIYF. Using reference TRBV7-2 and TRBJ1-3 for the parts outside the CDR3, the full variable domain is GAGVSQSPSNKVTEKGKDVELRCDPISGHTALYWYRQSLGQGLEFLIYFQGNSAPDKSGLPSDRFSAERTGGSVSTLTIQRTQQEDSAVYLCASSLGGGSSGNTIYFGEGSWLTVV.

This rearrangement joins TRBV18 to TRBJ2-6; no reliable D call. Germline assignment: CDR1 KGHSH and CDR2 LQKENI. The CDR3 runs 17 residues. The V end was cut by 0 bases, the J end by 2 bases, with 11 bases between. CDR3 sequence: CASSPPGRVAGANVLTF. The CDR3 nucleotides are TGTGCCAGCTCACCACCAGGTCGGGTCGCTGGGGCCAACGTCCTGACTTTC.

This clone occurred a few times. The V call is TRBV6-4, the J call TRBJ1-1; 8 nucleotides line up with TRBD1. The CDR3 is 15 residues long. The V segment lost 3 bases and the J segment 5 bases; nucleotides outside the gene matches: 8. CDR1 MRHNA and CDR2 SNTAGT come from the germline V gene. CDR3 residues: CASSEVPGGKTEAFF. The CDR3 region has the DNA TGTGCCAGCAGTGAAGTCCCAGGGGGCAAGACTGAAGCTTTCTTT.

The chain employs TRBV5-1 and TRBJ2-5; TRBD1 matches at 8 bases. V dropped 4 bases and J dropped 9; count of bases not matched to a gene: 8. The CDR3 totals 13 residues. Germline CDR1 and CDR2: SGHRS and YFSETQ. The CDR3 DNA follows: TGCGCCAGCAGCCCAATGGACAGGGAGGCCCAGTACTTC. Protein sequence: CASSPMDREAQYF.

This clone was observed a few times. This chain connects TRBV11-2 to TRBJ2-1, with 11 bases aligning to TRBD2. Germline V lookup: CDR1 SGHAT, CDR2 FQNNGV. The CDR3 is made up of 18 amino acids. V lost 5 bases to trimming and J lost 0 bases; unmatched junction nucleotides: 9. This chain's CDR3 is CASSSPGLAEYSYNEQFF. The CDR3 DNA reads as TGTGCCAGCAGCAGCCCGGGACTAGCGGAATACTCCTACAATGAGCAGTTCTTC.

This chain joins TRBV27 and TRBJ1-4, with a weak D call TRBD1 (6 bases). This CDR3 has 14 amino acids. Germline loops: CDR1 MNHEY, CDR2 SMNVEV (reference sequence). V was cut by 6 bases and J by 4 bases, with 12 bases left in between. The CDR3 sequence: CASRDRQDNEKLFF. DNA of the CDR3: TGTGCCAGCAGGGACCGACAGGATAATGAAAAACTGTTTTTT.

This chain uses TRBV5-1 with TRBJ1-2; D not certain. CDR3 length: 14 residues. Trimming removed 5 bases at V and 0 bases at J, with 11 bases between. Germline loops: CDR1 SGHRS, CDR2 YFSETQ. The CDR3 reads CASRLESSNYGYTF. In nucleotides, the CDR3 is TGCGCCAGCAGGTTAGAATCATCTAACTATGGCTACACCTTC.